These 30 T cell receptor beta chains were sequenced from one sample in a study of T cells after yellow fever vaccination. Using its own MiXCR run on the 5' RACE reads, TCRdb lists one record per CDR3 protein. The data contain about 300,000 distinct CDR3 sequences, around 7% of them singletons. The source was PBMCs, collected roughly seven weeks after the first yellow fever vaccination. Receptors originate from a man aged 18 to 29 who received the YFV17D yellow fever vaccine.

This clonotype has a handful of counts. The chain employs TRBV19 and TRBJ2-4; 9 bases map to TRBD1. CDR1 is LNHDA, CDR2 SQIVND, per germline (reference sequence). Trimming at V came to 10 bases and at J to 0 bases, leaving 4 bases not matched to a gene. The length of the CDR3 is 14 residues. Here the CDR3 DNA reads TGTGCCAACCGGACAGGGGAAGCCAAAAACATTCAGTACTTC. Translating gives CANRTGEAKNIQYF.

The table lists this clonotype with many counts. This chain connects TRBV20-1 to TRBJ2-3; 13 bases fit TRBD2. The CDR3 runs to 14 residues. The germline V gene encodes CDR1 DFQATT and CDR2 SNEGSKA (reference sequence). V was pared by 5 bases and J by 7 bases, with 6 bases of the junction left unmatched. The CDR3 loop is CSAATSGGRNTQYF. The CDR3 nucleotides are TGCAGTGCTGCGACTAGCGGGGGGCGCAATACGCAGTATTTT.

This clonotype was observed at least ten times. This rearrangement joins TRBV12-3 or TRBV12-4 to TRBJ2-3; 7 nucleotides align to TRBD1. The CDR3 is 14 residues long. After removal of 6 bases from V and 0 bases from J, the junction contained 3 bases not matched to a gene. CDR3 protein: CASRQGPSTDTQYF. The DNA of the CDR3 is TGTGCCAGCAGACAGGGGCCCAGCACAGATACGCAGTATTTT.

The CDR3 DNA is TGCAGTGCCCGGGACTGGAGCTCCTACAATGAGCAGTTCTTC. Amino acid sequence: CSARDWSSYNEQFF. The genes are TRBV20-1 and TRBJ2-1; D may be TRBD2 (6 bases). The CDR3 has 14 residues. Germline V gene sequence: CDR1 DFQATT, CDR2 SNEGSKA (reference sequence). V lost 6 bases to trimming and J lost 0 bases, with 12 bases between them.

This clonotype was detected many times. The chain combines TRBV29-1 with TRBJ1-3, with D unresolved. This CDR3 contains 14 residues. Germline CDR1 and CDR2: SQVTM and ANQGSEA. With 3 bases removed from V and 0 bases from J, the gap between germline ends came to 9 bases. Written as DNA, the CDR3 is TGCAGCGTTGAGCGCGGGGTCTCTGGAAACACCATATATTTT. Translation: CSVERGVSGNTIYF.

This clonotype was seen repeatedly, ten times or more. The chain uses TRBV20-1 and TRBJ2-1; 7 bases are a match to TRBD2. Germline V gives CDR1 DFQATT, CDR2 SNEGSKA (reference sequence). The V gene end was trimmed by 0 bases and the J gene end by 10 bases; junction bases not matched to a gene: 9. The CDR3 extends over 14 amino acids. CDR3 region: CSARDRLGRVEQFF. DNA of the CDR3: TGCAGTGCTAGAGATAGGCTAGGGAGGGTGGAGCAGTTCTTC.

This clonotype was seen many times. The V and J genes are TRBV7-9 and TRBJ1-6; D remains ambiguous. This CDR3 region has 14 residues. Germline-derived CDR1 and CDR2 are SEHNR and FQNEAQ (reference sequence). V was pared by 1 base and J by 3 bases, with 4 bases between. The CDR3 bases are TGTGCCAGCAGCTTAGACAGCTATAATTCACCCCTCCACTTT. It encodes CASSLDSYNSPLHF.

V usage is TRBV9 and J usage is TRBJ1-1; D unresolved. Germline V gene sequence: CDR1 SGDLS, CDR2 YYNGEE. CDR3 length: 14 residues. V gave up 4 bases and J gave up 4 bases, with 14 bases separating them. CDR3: CASSLGRQITEAFF. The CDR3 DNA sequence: TGTGCCAGCAGCTTAGGCAGGCAAATCACTGAAGCTTTCTTT.

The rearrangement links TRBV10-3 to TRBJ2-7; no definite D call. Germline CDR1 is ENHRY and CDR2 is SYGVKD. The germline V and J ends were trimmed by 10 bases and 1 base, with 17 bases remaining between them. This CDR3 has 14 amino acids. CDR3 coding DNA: TGTGCCACAGTTAAGGCAGATGAGTCCTACGAGCAGTACGTC. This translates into CATVKADESYEQYV.

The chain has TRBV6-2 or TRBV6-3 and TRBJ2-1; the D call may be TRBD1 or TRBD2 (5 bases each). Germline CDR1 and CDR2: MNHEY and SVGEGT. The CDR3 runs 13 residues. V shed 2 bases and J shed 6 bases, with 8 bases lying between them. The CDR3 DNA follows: TGTGCCAGCAGTTACGGGACCACCAATGAGCAGTTCTTC. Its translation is CASSYGTTNEQFF.

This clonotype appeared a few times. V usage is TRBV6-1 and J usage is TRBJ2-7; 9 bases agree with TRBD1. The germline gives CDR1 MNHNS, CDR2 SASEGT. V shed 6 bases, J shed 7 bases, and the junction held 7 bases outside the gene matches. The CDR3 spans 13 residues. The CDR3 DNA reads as TGTGCCAGCAGCCAACCGGGACAGGGAGAGCAGTACGTC. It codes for CASSQPGQGEQYV.

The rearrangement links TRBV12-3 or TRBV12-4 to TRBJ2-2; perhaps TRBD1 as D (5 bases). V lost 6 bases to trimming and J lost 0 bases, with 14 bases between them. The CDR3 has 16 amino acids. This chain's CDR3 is CASRAPETANTGELFF. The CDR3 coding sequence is TGTGCCAGCAGGGCCCCCGAGACAGCGAACACCGGGGAGCTGTTTTTT.

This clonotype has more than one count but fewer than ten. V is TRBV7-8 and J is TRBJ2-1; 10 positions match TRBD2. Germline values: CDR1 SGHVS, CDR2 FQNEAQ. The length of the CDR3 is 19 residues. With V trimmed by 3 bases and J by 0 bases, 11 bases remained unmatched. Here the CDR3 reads CASSLAPSGGLSSYNEQFF. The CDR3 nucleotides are TGTGCCAGCAGCTTGGCCCCTAGCGGGGGCCTTAGCTCCTACAATGAGCAGTTCTTC.

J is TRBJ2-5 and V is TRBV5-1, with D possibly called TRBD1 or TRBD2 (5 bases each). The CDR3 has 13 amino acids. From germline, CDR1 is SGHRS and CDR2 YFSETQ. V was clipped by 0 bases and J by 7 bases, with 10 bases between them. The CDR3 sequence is CASSLVAGRTQYF. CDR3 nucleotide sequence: TGCGCCAGCAGCTTGGTGGCAGGGAGGACCCAGTACTTC.

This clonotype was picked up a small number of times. CDR3: CASSLSNEQYV. The CDR3 DNA reads as TGTGCCAGCAGCTTATCAAACGAGCAGTACGTC. This chain joins TRBV7-9 and TRBJ2-7; D unclear. The CDR3 loop spans 11 amino acids. Per the germline V gene, CDR1 is SEHNR and CDR2 is FQNEAQ (reference sequence). V gave up 2 bases and J gave up 5 bases, with 4 bases separating them.

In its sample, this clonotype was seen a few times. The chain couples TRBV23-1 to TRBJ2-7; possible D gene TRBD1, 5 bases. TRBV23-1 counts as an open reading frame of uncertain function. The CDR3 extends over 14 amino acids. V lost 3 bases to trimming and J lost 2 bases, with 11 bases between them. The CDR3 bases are TGCGCCAGCAGTCAGCGACAGCGTCCCTACGAGCAGTACTTC. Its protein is CASSQRQRPYEQYF.

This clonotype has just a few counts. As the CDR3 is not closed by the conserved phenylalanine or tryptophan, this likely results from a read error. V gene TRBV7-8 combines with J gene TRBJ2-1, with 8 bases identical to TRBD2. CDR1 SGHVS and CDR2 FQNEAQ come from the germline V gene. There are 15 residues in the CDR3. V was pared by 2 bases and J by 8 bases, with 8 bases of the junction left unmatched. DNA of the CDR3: TGTGCCAGCAGCTTATTACGGGGGGGCTGGGATGAGCAGTTCTTA. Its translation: CASSLLRGGWDEQFL.

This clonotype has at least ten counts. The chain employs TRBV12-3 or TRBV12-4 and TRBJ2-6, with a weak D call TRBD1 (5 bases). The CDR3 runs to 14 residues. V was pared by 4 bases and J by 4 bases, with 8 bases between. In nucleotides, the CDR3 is TGTGCCAGCAGTTCAGGGCCCGGGGCCAACGTCCTGACTTTC. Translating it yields CASSSGPGANVLTF.

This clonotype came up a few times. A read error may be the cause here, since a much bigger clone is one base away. The CDR3 protein is CCARRRGTSGGALETQYF. The CDR3 DNA follows: TGCTGTGCTAGACGACGCGGGACTAGCGGGGGGGCCTTGGAGACCCAGTACTTC. The chain uses TRBV20-1 and TRBJ2-5, with 16 bases fitting TRBD2. CDR1 and CDR2 (germline): DFQATT, SNEGSKA (reference sequence). This CDR3 is 18 amino acids long.

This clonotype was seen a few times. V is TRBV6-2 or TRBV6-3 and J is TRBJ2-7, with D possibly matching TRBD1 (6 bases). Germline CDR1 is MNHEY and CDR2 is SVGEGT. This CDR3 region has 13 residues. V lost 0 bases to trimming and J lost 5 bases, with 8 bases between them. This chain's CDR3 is CASSYSTGNEQYV. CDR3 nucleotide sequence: TGTGCCAGCAGTTACTCCACAGGGAACGAGCAGTACGTC.

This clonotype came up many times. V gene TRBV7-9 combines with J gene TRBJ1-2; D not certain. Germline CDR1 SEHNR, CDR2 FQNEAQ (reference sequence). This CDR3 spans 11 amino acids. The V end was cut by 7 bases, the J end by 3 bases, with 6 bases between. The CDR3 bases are TGTGCCAGCACATGGGACTATGGCTACACCTTC. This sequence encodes CASTWDYGYTF.

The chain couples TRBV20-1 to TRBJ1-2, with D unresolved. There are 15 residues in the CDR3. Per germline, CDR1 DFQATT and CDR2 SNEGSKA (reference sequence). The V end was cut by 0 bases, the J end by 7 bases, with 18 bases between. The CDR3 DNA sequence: TGCAGTGCTAGAGAACTTGGATCGGCTATAATTGGCTACACCTTC. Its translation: CSARELGSAIIGYTF.

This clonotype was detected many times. The CDR3 spells CASSYIEEALYNSPLHF. In nucleotides, the CDR3 is TGTGCCAGCAGTTACATCGAGGAGGCACTCTATAATTCACCCCTCCACTTT. The gene calls are TRBV6-5 and TRBJ1-6, with unresolved D. Trimming stripped 2 bases from V and 3 bases from J, with 14 bases between. This CDR3 is 17 amino acids long. Germline V gives CDR1 MNHEY, CDR2 SVGAGI.

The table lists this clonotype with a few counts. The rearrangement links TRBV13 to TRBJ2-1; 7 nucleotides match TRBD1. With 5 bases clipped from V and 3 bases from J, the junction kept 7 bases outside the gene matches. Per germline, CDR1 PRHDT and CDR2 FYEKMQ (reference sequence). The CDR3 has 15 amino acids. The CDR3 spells CASSTGQLIYNEQFF. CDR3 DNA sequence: TGTGCCAGCAGCACGGGACAGCTAATCTACAATGAGCAGTTCTTC.

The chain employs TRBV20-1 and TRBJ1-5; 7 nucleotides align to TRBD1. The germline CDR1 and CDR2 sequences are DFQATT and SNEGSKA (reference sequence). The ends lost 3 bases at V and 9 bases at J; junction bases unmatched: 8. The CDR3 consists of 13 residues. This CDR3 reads CSARHTGDGPQHF. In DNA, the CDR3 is TGCAGTGCTAGGCACACAGGGGATGGGCCCCAGCATTTT.

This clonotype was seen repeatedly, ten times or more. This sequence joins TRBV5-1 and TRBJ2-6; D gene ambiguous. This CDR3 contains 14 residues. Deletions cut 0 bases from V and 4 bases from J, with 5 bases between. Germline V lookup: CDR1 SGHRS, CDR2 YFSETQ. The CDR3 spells CASSLGPGANVLTF. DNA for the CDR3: TGCGCCAGCAGCTTGGGCCCAGGGGCCAACGTCCTGACTTTC. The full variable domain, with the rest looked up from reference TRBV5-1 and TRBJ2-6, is KAGVTQTPRYLIKTRGQQVTLSCSPISGHRSVSWYQQTPGQGLQFLFEYFSETQRNKGNFPGRFSGRQFSNSRSEMNVSTLELGDSALYLCASSLGPGANVLTFGAGSRLTVL.

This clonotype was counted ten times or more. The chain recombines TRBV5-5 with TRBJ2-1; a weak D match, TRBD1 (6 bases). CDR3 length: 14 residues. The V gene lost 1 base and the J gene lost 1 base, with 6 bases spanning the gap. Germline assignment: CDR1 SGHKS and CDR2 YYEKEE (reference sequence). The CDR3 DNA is TGTGCCAGCAGCTTGACAGGGTCCTACAATGAGCAGTTCTTC. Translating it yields CASSLTGSYNEQFF.

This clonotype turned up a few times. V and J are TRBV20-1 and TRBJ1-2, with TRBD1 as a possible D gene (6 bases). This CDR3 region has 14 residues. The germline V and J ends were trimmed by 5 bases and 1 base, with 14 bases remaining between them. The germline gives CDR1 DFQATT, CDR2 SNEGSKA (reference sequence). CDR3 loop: CSALGGVYNYGYTF. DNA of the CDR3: TGCAGTGCTTTGGGGGGCGTTTATAACTATGGCTACACCTTC.

This CDR3 reads CASSQAAWVNEQFF. The CDR3 nucleotides read TGTGCCAGCAGCCAGGCGGCATGGGTCAATGAGCAGTTCTTC. V usage is TRBV4-2 and J usage is TRBJ2-1, with D uncertain. CDR1 LGHNA and CDR2 YNFKEQ come from the germline V gene. CDR3 length: 14 amino acids. V gave up 3 bases and J gave up 6 bases, with 12 bases separating them.

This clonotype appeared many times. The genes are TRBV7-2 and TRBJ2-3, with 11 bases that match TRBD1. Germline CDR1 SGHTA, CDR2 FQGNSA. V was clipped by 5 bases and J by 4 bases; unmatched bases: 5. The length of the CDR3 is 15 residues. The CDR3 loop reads CASSRTGGASDTQYF. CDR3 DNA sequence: TGTGCCAGCAGCCGGACAGGGGGCGCGTCAGATACGCAGTATTTT.